A selection of T cell receptor beta chains follows, all from one sample in a study of tumor-infiltrating lymphocytes in primary liver carcinoma. Using its own MiXCR run on the multiplex PCR reads, TCRdb lists one record per CDR3 protein. Of 90,000 to 150,000 distinct CDR3 sequences detected, 55% to 75% appear once; the ten largest clones hold about a tenth. Sequencing was carried out using liver tumor tissue from sampling region 1. These receptors were obtained from a woman aged 55-70 years with primary liver carcinoma and hepatitis B virus infection. The CDR3 runs from the conserved cysteine through the conserved F or W.

CDR3 | V
CASKAQNTGGPFF | TRBV11-2
CASSRGGVNEQFF | TRBV4-1
CASGPDWAAKNIQYF | TRBV11-1
CASSPGSGGNYEQYF | TRBV11-3
CASSDLTSSADEQFF | TRBV6-4
CASSHERGETYEHYF | TRBV4-2
CASSYSTYGSPQETQCF | TRBV6-6
CASSPWTYSDTEAFF | TRBV6-5
CASSLRVYNEQFF | TRBV5-5
CASSDWGTHQPQYF | TRBV2
CASSLSGPQGPDTQYF | TRBV27
CASSYYGGQQEAKYF | TRBV6-6
CASSLFADEETQYF | TRBV11-2
CASSSETSVGHEQYF | TRBV5-1